This T cell receptor (beta chain) was identified in a study of T cells in Graves' hyperthyroidism and ophthalmopathy. TCR beta CDR3 sequences were amplified from RNA transcripts. Researchers ran a first-round RT-PCR on the TCR CDR3 using the HTBI primer set. TCRdb re-called the multiplex PCR reads with MiXCR, one entry per CDR3 protein. Found here are about 570,000 distinct CDR3 sequences, just over 45% of them singletons; the top ten hold under 20%. V was clipped by 4 bases and J by 3 bases; unmatched bases: 5. Germline V gene data show CDR1 as SGHTA and CDR2 as FQGNSA. CDR3 length: 14 residues. The chain couples TRBV7-2 to TRBJ1-1; 7 positions agree with TRBD1. This sequence originates from an adult woman with Graves' disease, either hyperthyroidism or ophthalmopathy (not recorded which). Material for sequencing was peripheral blood or thyroid tissue (not recorded which). CDR3 DNA: TGTGCCAGCAGCTACAGGGGAGGGCACACTGAAGCTTTCTTT. Protein product: CASSYRGGHTEAFF.